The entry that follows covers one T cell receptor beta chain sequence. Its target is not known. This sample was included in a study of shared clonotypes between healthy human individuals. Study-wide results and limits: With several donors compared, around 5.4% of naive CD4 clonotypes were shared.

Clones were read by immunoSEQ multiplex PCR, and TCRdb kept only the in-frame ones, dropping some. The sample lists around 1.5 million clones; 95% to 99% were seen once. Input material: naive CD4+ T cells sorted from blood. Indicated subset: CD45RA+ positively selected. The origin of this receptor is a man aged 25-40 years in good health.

CDR3 DNA sequence: TGTGCCAGCAGCCCCCGGGTCTTGAACACTGAAGCTTTCTTT. Its translation is CASSPRVLNTEAFF. The chain uses TRBV28 and TRBJ1-1; the D is unclear. The CDR3 length is 14 residues. V lost 6 bases to trimming and J lost 0 bases, with 11 bases between them. CDR1 is MDHEN and CDR2 is SYDVKM in the germline V gene.